Following are 24 T cell receptor beta chains from one sample sequenced in a study of control samples from healthy donors and cancer patients. Here immunoSEQ multiplex PCR was the method, and the copy in TCRdb shows in-frame clones only, minus some. The sample holds 80,000 to 85,000 clones; roughly 84% are singletons and the top ten take 4.5% to 6%. Input material: blood. The source is a woman in her fifties or sixties in good health.

The chain employs TRBV11-2 and TRBJ2-6, with D unclear. In germline, CDR1 is SGHAT, CDR2 FQNNGV. The CDR3 consists of 12 residues. V was shortened by 7 bases and J by 6 bases, with 7 bases between the two germline ends. The CDR3 nucleotides are TGTGCCAGCACCAAGGCGGCCAACGTCCTGACTTTC. It translates to CASTKAANVLTF.

This chain uses TRBV19 with TRBJ1-1; D is undetermined. CDR3 length: 13 residues. Germline loops: CDR1 LNHDA, CDR2 SQIVND (reference sequence). Trimming removed 8 bases at V and 7 bases at J, with 17 bases between. CDR3 region: CASAFLSTGEAFF. The CDR3, as DNA: TGTGCCAGTGCCTTCCTGTCCACGGGTGAAGCTTTCTTT.

J is TRBJ1-2 and V is TRBV5-1; 8 bases are shared with TRBD1. The CDR3 has 15 residues. The J segment lost 4 bases and the V segment lost 2 bases, leaving 7 bases of the junction unmatched. Germline assignment: CDR1 SGHRS and CDR2 YFSETQ. CDR3 loop: CASSFSGQGGYGYTF. In DNA, the CDR3 is TGCGCCAGCAGCTTTTCAGGACAGGGTGGCTATGGCTACACCTTC.

The chain recombines TRBV7-9 with TRBJ1-1, with 7 nucleotides matching TRBD1. V gave up 11 bases and J gave up 0 bases; unmatched junction bases: 12. The CDR3 spans 15 residues. The germline CDR1 and CDR2 sequences are SEHNR and FQNEAQ (reference sequence). The CDR3 DNA sequence: TGTGCCGGTAAGGAGCAGGGGGATATGAACACTGAAGCTTTCTTT. Translating gives CAGKEQGDMNTEAFF.

The J gene is TRBJ2-7, the V gene TRBV3-1 (or the pseudogene TRBV3-2); 14 nucleotides align to TRBD2. Germline assignment: CDR1 LGHDT and CDR2 YNNKEL (reference sequence). V lost 1 base to trimming and J lost 0 bases; unmatched junction nucleotides: 8. This CDR3 is 19 amino acids long. CDR3 DNA sequence: TGTGCCAGCAGCCAAGTTACGGGACTAGCGGGGGTGTCCTCCTACGAGCAGTACTTC. Translation: CASSQVTGLAGVSSYEQYF.

This chain connects TRBV5-1 to TRBJ1-2; no clear D. Germline CDR1 is SGHRS and CDR2 is YFSETQ. There are 14 residues in the CDR3. V lost 4 bases, J lost 5 bases, and 15 bases lay in between. The CDR3 here is CASSPQGKTYGYTF. In DNA form, the CDR3 reads TGCGCCAGCAGCCCCCAAGGAAAGACTTATGGCTACACCTTC.

The rearrangement joins TRBV5-1 to TRBJ1-1, with TRBD1 matching 8 bases. J gave up 7 bases and V 7 bases, and 12 bases lay outside the gene matches. There are 14 residues in the CDR3. The germline gives CDR1 SGHRS, CDR2 YFSETQ. This CDR3 reads CASGATGGSLEAFF. The CDR3 region has the DNA TGCGCCAGCGGGGCAACAGGGGGTAGTCTTGAAGCTTTCTTT.

The V call is TRBV30, the J call TRBJ2-3; D is unclear. CDR3 length equals 13 residues. The germline V and J ends were trimmed by 1 base and 6 bases, with 11 bases remaining between them. CDR1 is GTSNPN and CDR2 is SVGIG in the germline V gene (reference sequence). CDR3 nucleotides: TGTGCCTGGAGTGCCGAACCTGGGGATACGCAGTATTTT. Residues: CAWSAEPGDTQYF.

The chain uses TRBV7-6 and TRBJ2-1; 12 bases map to TRBD2. This CDR3 region has 16 residues. CDR1 SGHVS and CDR2 FNYEAQ come from the germline V gene. Germline trimming cut 2 bases from V and 8 bases from J; bases unmatched to any gene: 7. The CDR3: CASSLSSSGGADEQFF. Written as DNA, the CDR3 is TGTGCCAGCAGCTTATCATCTAGCGGGGGGGCCGATGAGCAGTTCTTC.

The chain recombines TRBV7-2 with TRBJ2-7; D is perhaps TRBD2 (5 bases). Looked up from germline, CDR1 is SGHTA and CDR2 is FQGNSA. The ends were cut back, 5 bases at V and 4 bases at J, with 9 bases in the middle. CDR3 length equals 12 residues. CDR3 loop: CASSREGYEQYF. CDR3 nucleotides: TGTGCCAGCAGCCGGGAAGGGTACGAGCAGTACTTC.

In its sample, this clone was seen a few times. The chain couples TRBV13 to TRBJ2-1; D gene unclear. The CDR3 has 12 residues. V was clipped by 6 bases and J by 6 bases, with 9 bases between them. Germline CDR1 is PRHDT and CDR2 is FYEKMQ (reference sequence). CDR3 region: CASSRTLNEQFF. As DNA, the CDR3 is TGTGCCAGCAGTCGAACTCTCAATGAGCAGTTCTTC. Full variable domain (remainder filled in from reference TRBV13 and TRBJ2-1): AAGVIQSPRHLIKEKRETATLKCYPIPRHDTVYWYQQGPGQDPQFLISFYEKMQSDKGSIPDRFSAQQFSDYHSELNMSSLELGDSALYFCASSRTLNEQFFGPGTRLTVL.

CDR3 sequence (DNA): TGTGCCAGCAGCTTGAAGGGACTAGCGGGGGGGAGGAGCTCCTACAATGAGCAGTTCTTC. Its translation is CASSLKGLAGGRSSYNEQFF. The chain has TRBV5-4 and TRBJ2-1; TRBD2 matches 16 bases. Germline trimming cut 1 base from V and 0 bases from J; bases unmatched to any gene: 7. The CDR3 sequence is 20 residues long. Germline lookup yields CDR1 SGHNT and CDR2 YYREEE (reference sequence).

The gene calls are TRBV14 and TRBJ2-7; D not resolved. CDR1 and CDR2 from the germline V gene are SGHDN and FVKESK. V was trimmed by 2 bases and J by 1 base, leaving 9 bases between them. CDR3 size: 14 residues. The CDR3 sequence is CASSQLPSSYEQYF. Here the CDR3 DNA reads TGTGCCAGCAGCCAATTACCGTCGTCCTACGAGCAGTACTTC.

CDR3 DNA: TGTGCCAGCAGCTTTGGGCAGGGCGGTGGCTACACCTTC. Translating it yields CASSFGQGGGYTF. V is TRBV13 and J is TRBJ1-2, with D perhaps TRBD1 (5 bases). The CDR3 is made up of 13 amino acids. Trimming left V 3 bases short and J 7 bases short, with 12 bases between. Germline V gene data show CDR1 as PRHDT and CDR2 as FYEKMQ (reference sequence).

The chain carries TRBV6-5 and TRBJ1-1; the D gene is possibly TRBD1 (5 bases). The germline CDR1 and CDR2 sequences are MNHEY and SVGAGI. The CDR3 spans 12 residues. The CDR3 region has the DNA TGTGCGGCAGGAGGGGCTCTTACTGAAGCTTTCTTT. Encoded protein: CAAGGALTEAFF.

The chain employs TRBV2 and TRBJ1-1; 7 bases map to TRBD1. The V gene end was trimmed by 8 bases and the J gene end by 4 bases; junction bases not matched to a gene: 10. Germline assignment: CDR1 SNHLY and CDR2 FYNNEI. This CDR3 is built from 14 residues. This CDR3 is CASATDRARTEAFF. The CDR3 DNA reads TGTGCCAGCGCGACTGACAGGGCTCGCACTGAAGCTTTCTTT. Full variable domain (rest looked up from reference TRBV2 and TRBJ1-1): EPEVTQTPSHQVTQMGQEVILRCVPISNHLYFYWYRQILGQKVEFLVSFYNNEISEKSEIFDDQFSVERPDGSNFTLKIRSTKLEDSAMYFCASATDRARTEAFFGQGTRLTVV.

The table lists this clone with a count of one. The chain couples TRBV19 to TRBJ2-5; D uncertain. Germline lookup yields CDR1 LNHDA and CDR2 SQIVND (reference sequence). The CDR3 length is 14 residues. Trimming removed 3 bases at V and 4 bases at J, with 12 bases between. CDR3 amino acids: CASSISEWSETQYF. The CDR3 DNA reads TGTGCCAGTAGTATTTCTGAATGGTCAGAGACCCAGTACTTC. Together with reference TRBV19 and TRBJ2-5, the CDR3 gives the full variable domain: DGGITQSPKYLFRKEGQNVTLSCEQNLNHDAMYWYRQDPGQGLRLIYYSQIVNDFQKGDIAEGYSVSREKKESFPLTVTSAQKNPTAFYLCASSISEWSETQYFGPGTRLLVL.

V usage is TRBV2 and J usage is TRBJ2-2; TRBD1 matches at 9 bases. CDR1 is SNHLY and CDR2 is FYNNEI in the germline V gene. There are 16 residues in the CDR3. J lost 1 base, V lost 1 base, and 1 base had no gene match. The CDR3 DNA reads as TGTGCCAGCAGTGAAGGGGACAGGGTGAACACCGGGGAGCTGTTTTTT. Encoded protein: CASSEGDRVNTGELFF.

The V call is TRBV7-2, the J call TRBJ2-7, with TRBD1 matching 9 bases. Looked up from germline, CDR1 is SGHTA and CDR2 is FQGNSA. The V segment lost 8 bases and the J segment 1 base; nucleotides outside the gene matches: 6. There are 14 residues in the CDR3. CDR3 sequence reads: CASRIGTGSYEQYF. CDR3 bases: TGTGCCAGCCGGATAGGGACAGGGTCCTACGAGCAGTACTTC.

This sequence joins TRBV2 and TRBJ2-5; possible D gene TRBD1, 5 bases. The V and J ends lost 5 bases and 5 bases respectively, with 12 bases between them. This CDR3 is 13 amino acids long. Germline CDR1 is SNHLY and CDR2 is FYNNEI. The CDR3 here is CASSRQNGETQYF. For the CDR3, the DNA is TGTGCCAGCAGTAGACAGAATGGGGAGACCCAGTACTTC.

This chain joins TRBV29-1 and TRBJ1-1; 8 nucleotides align to TRBD1. The CDR3 covers 14 residues. CDR1 and CDR2 from the germline V gene are SQVTM and ANQGSEA. Trimming took 7 bases from V and 5 from J; bases not matched to a gene: 12. CDR3 amino acids: CSATYETGETEAFF. DNA for the CDR3: TGCAGCGCTACCTACGAGACAGGGGAAACTGAAGCTTTCTTT.

This clone was counted once. The chain employs TRBV5-1 and TRBJ2-2; no definite D call. V was shortened by 0 bases and J by 6 bases, with 12 bases between the two germline ends. The CDR3 totals 15 residues. The germline gives CDR1 SGHRS, CDR2 YFSETQ. The CDR3 region has the DNA TGCGCCAGCAGCTTGGACTTTGGATCCCCCGGGGAGCTGTTTTTT. This encodes CASSLDFGSPGELFF. Together with reference TRBV5-1 and TRBJ2-2, the CDR3 gives the full variable domain: KAGVTQTPRYLIKTRGQQVTLSCSPISGHRSVSWYQQTPGQGLQFLFEYFSETQRNKGNFPGRFSGRQFSNSRSEMNVSTLELGDSALYLCASSLDFGSPGELFFGEGSRLTVL.

The rearrangement joins TRBV30 to TRBJ2-1; D is undetermined. Trimming cost V 3 bases and J 5 bases, with 11 bases left between them. The CDR3 is 13 residues long. Looked up from germline, CDR1 is GTSNPN and CDR2 is SVGIG (reference sequence). In DNA, the CDR3 is TGTGCCTGGAGCCGGACCCTGAACAATGAGCAGTTCTTC. Its translation: CAWSRTLNNEQFF.

V is TRBV2 and J is TRBJ1-6; TRBD1 agrees at 12 bases. Germline V gene sequence: CDR1 SNHLY, CDR2 FYNNEI. The length of the CDR3 is 16 residues. The ends lost 6 bases at V and 5 bases at J; junction bases unmatched: 5. The CDR3 protein is CASRGGTGGNNSPLHF. In DNA, the CDR3 is TGTGCCAGCAGGGGTGGGACAGGGGGCAATAATTCACCCCTCCACTTT.